This record covers a single T cell receptor beta chain. Its antigen is as yet unknown. The source of the sample is a study of T cell repertoires in cytomegalovirus infection. TCRdb reprocessed the reads with MiXCR, giving one entry per CDR3 protein. The sample lists approximately 100,000 distinct CDR3 sequences; under 50% were seen once. Trimming cost V 8 bases and J 7 bases, with 15 bases left between them. This CDR3 contains 13 residues. The sequence came from a human donor in good health (CMV status not recorded). Some clones in this sample may be carry-over from other donors' samples. V gene TRBV12-3 or TRBV12-4 combines with J gene TRBJ2-1; D remains ambiguous. The sequences come from CD8+ T cells from cultured PBMCs, collected from culture after CMV antigen stimulation. The CDR3, as DNA: TGTGCCAGCGGCCTTGGAGAACTGAATGAGCAGTTCTTC. Protein sequence: CASGLGELNEQFF.